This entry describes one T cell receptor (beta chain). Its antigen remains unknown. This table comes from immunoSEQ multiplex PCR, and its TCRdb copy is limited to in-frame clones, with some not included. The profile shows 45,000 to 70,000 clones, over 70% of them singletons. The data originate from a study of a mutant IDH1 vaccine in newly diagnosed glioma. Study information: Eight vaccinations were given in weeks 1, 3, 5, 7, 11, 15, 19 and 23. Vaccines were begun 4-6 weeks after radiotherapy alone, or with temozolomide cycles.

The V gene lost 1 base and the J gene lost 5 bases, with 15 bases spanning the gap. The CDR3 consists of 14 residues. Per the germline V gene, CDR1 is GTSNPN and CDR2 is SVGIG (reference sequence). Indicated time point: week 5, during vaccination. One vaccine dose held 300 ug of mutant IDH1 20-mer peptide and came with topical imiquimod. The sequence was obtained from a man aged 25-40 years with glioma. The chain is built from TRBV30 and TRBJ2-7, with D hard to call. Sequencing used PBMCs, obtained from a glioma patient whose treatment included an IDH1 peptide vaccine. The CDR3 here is CAWSASHPVNEQYF. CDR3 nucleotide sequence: TGTGCCTGGAGTGCATCACATCCAGTGAACGAGCAGTACTTC.